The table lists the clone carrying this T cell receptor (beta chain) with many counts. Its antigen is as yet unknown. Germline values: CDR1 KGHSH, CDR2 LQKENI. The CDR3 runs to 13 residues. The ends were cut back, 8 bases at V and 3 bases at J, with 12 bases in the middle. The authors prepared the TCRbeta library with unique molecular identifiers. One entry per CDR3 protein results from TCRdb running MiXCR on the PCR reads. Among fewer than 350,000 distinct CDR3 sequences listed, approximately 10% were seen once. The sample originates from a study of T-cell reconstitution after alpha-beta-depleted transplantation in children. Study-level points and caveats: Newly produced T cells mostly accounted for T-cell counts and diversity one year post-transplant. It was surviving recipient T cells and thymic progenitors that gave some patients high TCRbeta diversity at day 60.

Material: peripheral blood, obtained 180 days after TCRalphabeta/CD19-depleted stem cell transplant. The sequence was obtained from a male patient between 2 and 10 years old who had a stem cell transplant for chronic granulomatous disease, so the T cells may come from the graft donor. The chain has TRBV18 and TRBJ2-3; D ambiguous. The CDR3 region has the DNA TGTGCCAGCCAGGTTACAAGGACAGATACGCAGTATTTT. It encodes CASQVTRTDTQYF.